This T cell receptor beta chain comes out of a study of T cells after yellow fever vaccination. Study-wide background: SMART-Seq v4 Ultra Low Input prepared the low-cell-number fractions. General study points: Contamination by abundant bulk-population clonotypes could be present in FACS-sorted repertoires. A small proportion of clonotypes was detected in both the CD4 and CD8 compartments.

Germline V gene data show CDR1 as SGHRS and CDR2 as YFSETQ. The CDR3 covers 13 residues. The V end lost 5 bases, the J end lost 0 bases, and 6 bases lay between the germline ends. TCR cDNA was made by 5'RACE template switching, adding a universal primer site and UMIs. TCRdb reanalysed the 5' RACE reads using MiXCR and keeps one entry per CDR3 protein. Found here are about 58,000 distinct CDR3 sequences, about 5.2% of them singletons; the top ten hold 25% to 40%. This clonotype has at least ten counts. The J gene is TRBJ2-1, the V gene TRBV5-1; no clear D. The receptor was isolated from a man in his late teens or twenties who received the YFV17D yellow fever vaccine. The sequences come from PBMCs, either bulk or a sorted T-cell subset (CD4+, CD8+, memory, or dextramer-sorted; not recorded which), collected on the day of the yellow fever booster vaccination. CDR3 coding DNA: TGCGCCAGCAGTCCCGACTCCTACAATGAGCAGTTCTTC. It codes for CASSPDSYNEQFF.